This T cell receptor beta chain was observed in a study of blood T cells in healthy people across ages. General study results and limits: The diversity estimates, figures obtained from one million T cells, were considered underestimates. The study lacked donor CMV status, which possibly confounded expanded clonotype changes.

Trimming cost V 7 bases and J 14 bases, with 19 bases left between them. The germline V gene has CDR1 DFQATT and CDR2 SNEGSKA (reference sequence). The CDR3 is made up of 11 amino acids. The authors isolated at least 7 million PBMCs per sample. The authors ran a second PCR of about 6 to 11 cycles using a sample-barcoded 5' primer and a J-beta primer mix. Tagging of each cDNA molecule was performed by a template-switch adaptor with 12 random nucleotides. TCRdb called the 5' RACE reads again in MiXCR, with one record for every CDR3 protein. The sample lists more than 550,000 distinct CDR3 sequences, about 24% occurring once. About this clonotype itself: As yet, its antigen is unknown.

The sample taken for sequencing was blood. The chain has TRBV20-1 and TRBJ2-3; D possibly corresponds to TRBD1 (6 bases). This TCR was recovered from a man in his 70s in good health. This chain's CDR3 is CSGLGASDLYF. The CDR3 DNA sequence: TGCAGTGGGCTGGGGGCTTCCGATCTGTATTTT.